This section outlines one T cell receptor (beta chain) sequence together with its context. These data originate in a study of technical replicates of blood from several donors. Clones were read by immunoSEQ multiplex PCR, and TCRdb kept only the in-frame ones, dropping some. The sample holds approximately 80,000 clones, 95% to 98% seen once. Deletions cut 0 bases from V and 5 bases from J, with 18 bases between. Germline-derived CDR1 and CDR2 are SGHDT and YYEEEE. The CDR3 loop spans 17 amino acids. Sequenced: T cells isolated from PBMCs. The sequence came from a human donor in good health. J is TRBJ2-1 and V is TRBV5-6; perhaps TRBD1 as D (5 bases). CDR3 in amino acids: CASSLAAYRTPDNEQFF. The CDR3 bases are TGTGCCAGCAGCTTGGCGGCTTACAGGACGCCAGACAATGAGCAGTTCTTC.